This TCR beta chain is from a study of metastatic and nonmetastatic thyroid tumors. About the study: Where malignant and benign thyroid patients were concerned, repertoires were compared across blood and tumor or nodule tissue. Study-level points and caveats: When malignant thyroid tumors were compared with benign nodules, TCR beta diversity was reportedly significantly higher in the malignant tumors. This held in both blood and tumor samples.

Through MiXCR, TCRdb re-clonotyped the PCR reads. The data hold approximately 4,000 clones, with approximately 40% observed a single time. CDR3 length: 17 amino acids. V shed 4 bases and J shed 0 bases, with 16 bases lying between them. From germline, CDR1 is LNHDA and CDR2 SQIVND (reference sequence). Every patient underwent thyroid surgery untreated. This clone is classed as large. What it binds is not known. The V and J genes are TRBV19 and TRBJ2-4; a weak D match, TRBD1 (5 bases). This TCR was sampled from a male donor with papillary thyroid cancer or a benign thyroid nodule (not recorded which). Some clones in this sample may be carry-over from other donors' samples. Sequenced input: tumor tissue. CDR3 DNA: TGTGCCAGTAGTAATCTTGCGTCAGGGATAGCCAAAAACATTCAGTACTTC. This gives the protein CASSNLASGIAKNIQYF.